Each of the 20 T cell receptor beta chains below was sequenced from the same sample in a study of cytomegalovirus exposure and HLA in healthy donors (dated by TCRdb to between 2016 and 2019). The receptor library was made with the immunoSEQ multiplex PCR assay. The multiplex PCR relied on a mix of 60 forward primers for TCR Vbeta segments and 13 reverse primers for TCR Jbeta segments. Not all clones reach the TCRdb copy of this immuneACCESS table, which keeps in-frame sequences only. Checked studies attribute under half of the gap to unresolved V genes and leave the rest unexplained. Within this sample are 190,000 or so clones, with about four fifths of them counted one time only. Roughly 1.5% of the sample rests with the top ten. Sequencing used PBMCs. These receptors were taken from a man aged 50-59 years in good health and CMV-seronegative.

About this clone itself: Other DNA sequences within the sample encode an identical CDR3. The chain carries TRBV7-2 and TRBJ2-5, with TRBD1 identical over 8 bases. Trimming at V came to 5 bases and at J to 6 bases, leaving 5 bases not matched to a gene. CDR3 length: 13 amino acids. Germline CDR1 SGHTA, CDR2 FQGNSA. CDR3 sequence reads: CASSPRTGQTQYF. CDR3 DNA: TGTGCCAGCAGCCCTCGGACAGGGCAGACCCAGTACTTC.

V is TRBV7-8 and J is TRBJ2-5; TRBD1 agrees at 7 bases. Judging by the DNA end, TRBJ2-7 fits better; the J call may be wrong. Germline-derived CDR1 and CDR2 are SGHVS and FQNEAQ. The CDR3 loop spans 15 amino acids. The CDR3, as DNA: TGTGCCAGCAGCCCGCGACAGGGCCGGTCCTACGAGCAGTACTTC. As protein: CASSPRQGRSYEQYF.

Concerning this clone itself: Other DNA sequences in the sample encode the same CDR3. The chain uses TRBV7-9 and TRBJ1-4, with 8 bases matching TRBD1. CDR3 size: 14 residues. After removal of 1 base from V and 5 bases from J, the junction contained 0 bases not matched to a gene. Per germline, CDR1 SEHNR and CDR2 FQNEAQ (reference sequence). Here the CDR3 DNA reads TGTGCCAGCAGCTTAGGGACAGGGAATGAAAAACTGTTTTTT. This codes for CASSLGTGNEKLFF.

The chain employs TRBV12-5 and TRBJ2-1, with D possibly matching TRBD2 (6 bases). The V gene's germline CDR1 is LGHNT and CDR2 FRNRAP. Trimming stripped 4 bases from V and 7 bases from J, with 14 bases between. This CDR3 is built from 14 residues. The DNA of the CDR3 is TGTGCTAGTGGTTATCGGAGGGGAAGTAATGAGCAGTTCTTC. It yields the protein CASGYRRGSNEQFF. The variable domain in full, completed from reference TRBV12-5 and TRBJ2-1, reads DARVTQTPRHKVTEMGQEVTMRCQPILGHNTVFWYRQTMMQGLELLAYFRNRAPLDDSGMPKDRFSAEMPDATLATLKIQPSEPRDSAVYFCASGYRRGSNEQFFGPGTRLTVL.

CDR3: CASPSPAKNIQYF. The CDR3 DNA follows: TGCGCCAGCCCCTCTCCAGCCAAAAACATTCAGTACTTC. This chain connects TRBV5-1 to TRBJ2-4, with unresolved D. V lost 7 bases to trimming and J lost 0 bases, with 8 bases between them. CDR1 is SGHRS, CDR2 YFSETQ, per germline. The CDR3 spans 13 residues.

The rearrangement links TRBV5-1 to TRBJ2-3; no clear D. CDR1 SGHRS and CDR2 YFSETQ come from the germline V gene. This CDR3 is built from 15 residues. Trimming pared 4 bases from V and 1 base from J, leaving 13 bases between. The CDR3 region is CASSELSTGTDTQYF. The CDR3 DNA is TGCGCCAGCAGCGAGCTGTCGACTGGCACAGATACGCAGTATTTT.

This rearrangement joins TRBV4-3 to TRBJ2-2; 7 bases align to TRBD1. CDR3 size: 15 residues. Per the germline V gene, CDR1 is LGHNA and CDR2 is YSLEER. J was trimmed by 9 bases and V by 3 bases; bases with no gene match: 10. Written as DNA, the CDR3 is TGCGCCAGCAGCCACGCCGGGACAGATCTCCGGGAGCTGTTTTTT. Translating it yields CASSHAGTDLRELFF.

The chain is built from TRBV7-2 and TRBJ2-4; TRBD2 matches 11 bases. V was pared by 5 bases and J by 2 bases, with 5 bases of the junction left unmatched. CDR3 length: 16 residues. Germline V gives CDR1 SGHTA, CDR2 FQGNSA. The CDR3 DNA reads TGTGCCAGCAGCATTAGCGGGGGGGCGTCCAAAAACATTCAGTACTTC. This codes for CASSISGGASKNIQYF.

The chain has TRBV7-9 and TRBJ2-1; possibly TRBD1 for D (5 bases). Trimming pared 5 bases from V and 0 bases from J, leaving 11 bases between. CDR1 is SEHNR, CDR2 FQNEAQ, per germline (reference sequence). This CDR3 is built from 15 residues. The CDR3 sequence is CASSQQVPSYNEQFF. CDR3 in DNA: TGTGCCAGCAGCCAACAGGTACCCTCCTACAATGAGCAGTTCTTC.

This chain joins TRBV5-6 and TRBJ2-3, with D possibly being TRBD2 (5 bases). V was pared by 0 bases and J by 9 bases, with 17 bases between. The CDR3 length is 15 residues. CDR1 and CDR2 from the germline V gene are SGHDT and YYEEEE. CDR3 coding DNA: TGTGCCAGCAGCTTGGCCGGGGTGGCAAAGGACACGCAGTATTTT. Its translation is CASSLAGVAKDTQYF.

CDR3 bases: TGTGCCAGCAGCACTTACGGGACAGAAGGTTACTCTGGAAACACCATATATTTT. This gives the protein CASSTYGTEGYSGNTIYF. This chain joins TRBV7-9 and TRBJ1-3; 7 bases are shared with TRBD1. V was pared by 5 bases and J by 0 bases, with 13 bases of the junction left unmatched. Germline assignment: CDR1 SEHNR and CDR2 FQNEAQ (reference sequence). CDR3 size: 18 residues. The complete variable domain, with remaining parts taken from reference TRBV7-9 and TRBJ1-3, reads DTGVSQNPRHKITKRGQNVTFRCDPISEHNRLYWYRQTLGQGPEFLTYFQNEAQLEKSRLLSDRFSAERPKGSFSTLEIQRTEQGDSAMYLCASSTYGTEGYSGNTIYFGEGSWLTVV.

The gene calls are TRBV15 and TRBJ2-6; a possible D gene is TRBD2 (6 bases). The CDR3 is 19 residues long. V was pared by 0 bases and J by 4 bases, with 19 bases between. Germline CDR1 LNHNV, CDR2 YYDKDF (reference sequence). In DNA, the CDR3 is TGTGCCACCAGCAGAGATGGTGGGCGGGGATATGCAGGGGCCAACGTCCTGACTTTC. It translates to CATSRDGGRGYAGANVLTF.

The chain recombines TRBV7-9 with TRBJ1-4; D may be TRBD1 (6 bases). This CDR3 comprises 14 residues. V was cut by 3 bases and J by 8 bases, with 13 bases left in between. Germline CDR1 reads SEHNR; CDR2 reads FQNEAQ (reference sequence). The CDR3 loop is CASSFNRADEKLFF. For the CDR3, the DNA is TGTGCCAGCAGCTTTAACAGGGCGGACGAAAAACTGTTTTTT.

This CDR3 is CASLGQGGHSGNTIYF. The CDR3, as DNA: TGTGCCAGTTTGGGACAGGGCGGACACTCTGGAAACACCATATATTTT. This chain joins TRBV19 and TRBJ1-3, with 9 bases aligning to TRBD1. CDR1 and CDR2 (germline): LNHDA, SQIVND (reference sequence). The CDR3 runs to 16 residues. The trim removed 8 bases at V and 0 bases at J, leaving 8 bases unmatched.

The chain links TRBV5-6 to TRBJ2-4; TRBD1 is a possible D gene (6 bases). Trimming left V 5 bases short and J 0 bases short, with 12 bases between. Germline V gene lookup returns CDR1 SGHDT and CDR2 YYEEEE. This CDR3 region has 15 residues. CDR3 amino acids: CASRKGDLAKNIQYF. The CDR3 region has the DNA TGTGCCAGCAGGAAGGGGGATCTAGCCAAAAACATTCAGTACTTC.

The chain combines TRBV5-1 with TRBJ2-1; 9 bases are shared with TRBD1. V was clipped by 3 bases and J by 9 bases; unmatched bases: 7. The CDR3 covers 14 residues. Looked up from germline, CDR1 is SGHRS and CDR2 is YFSETQ. The CDR3 protein is CASSSGTGTSEQFF. In DNA, the CDR3 is TGCGCCAGCAGCTCAGGGACAGGGACCAGTGAGCAGTTCTTC.

The V and J genes are TRBV30 and TRBJ2-7, with 9 nucleotides matching TRBD1. Germline assignment: CDR1 GTSNPN and CDR2 SVGIG (reference sequence). Trimming at V came to 0 bases and at J to 7 bases, leaving 10 bases not matched to a gene. The CDR3 spans 15 residues. CDR3 region: CAWSVTGTGSREQYF. The DNA of the CDR3 is TGTGCCTGGAGTGTAACGGGGACAGGGAGTAGGGAGCAGTACTTC. Supplemented by reference TRBV30 and TRBJ2-7, the full variable domain reads SQTIHQWPATLVQPVGSPLSLECTVEGTSNPNLYWYRQAAGRGLQLLFYSVGIGQISSEVPQNLSASRPQDRQFILSSKKLLLSDSGFYLCAWSVTGTGSREQYFGPGTRLTVT.

With respect to this clone: Germline is not matched at one junction end, which may reflect a read error. The chain recombines TRBV7-9 with TRBJ2-7, with D possibly TRBD2 on 5 matching bases. This CDR3 is 14 amino acids long. From germline, CDR1 is SEHNR and CDR2 FQNEAQ (reference sequence). CDR3 nucleotide sequence: TGTTCCAGCGAAAACGCCGGGATCCATTACGAGCAGTACTTC. Its translation is CSSENAGIHYEQYF.

The chain recombines TRBV5-1 with TRBJ1-1, with D hard to call. This CDR3 is built from 17 residues. Germline values: CDR1 SGHRS, CDR2 YFSETQ. Trimming shortened V by 0 bases and J by 0 bases, and 15 bases separated the two germline ends. CDR3 loop: CASSLAPTGAMNTEAFF. CDR3 coding DNA: TGCGCCAGCAGCTTGGCGCCAACCGGAGCCATGAACACTGAAGCTTTCTTT.

The gene calls are TRBV5-4 and TRBJ2-3; D not resolved. The CDR3 is 13 amino acids. Trimming took off 2 bases at V and 4 bases at J, with 8 bases between the two ends. Germline V CDR1 and CDR2: SGHNT, YYREEE (reference sequence). CDR3 nucleotide sequence: TGTGCCAGCAGCTTCAAGGCGGCAGATACGCAGTATTTT. Residues: CASSFKAADTQYF.